Listed below are T cell receptor beta chains from one sample, sequenced in a study of blood T cell repertoires in COVID-19. Clones were read by immunoSEQ multiplex PCR, and TCRdb kept only the in-frame ones, dropping some. The sample includes roughly 300,000 clones, approximately 91% of them seen just once. The sequencing sample was made of PBMCs or T cells enriched from blood (not recorded which). The origin of the receptors is a middle-aged woman with acute COVID-19. Both conserved end residues are part of each CDR3.

TRBV6-2/TRBV6-3	TRBJ2-5	CASTPGGRGQETQYF
TRBV2	TRBJ2-5	CASTFTGGVETQYF
TRBV30	TRBJ2-3	CAWSEGLARDTQYF
TRBV6-5	TRBJ1-5	CASSYVTGFRQPQHF
TRBV20-1	TRBJ1-5	CSASKDRGLKVYSNQPQHF
TRBV6-1	TRBJ1-2	CASSEAGTGGYYGYTF
TRBV7-2	TRBJ2-5	CASSLERQETQYF
TRBV3-1/TRBV3-2	TRBJ1-4	CASSQDWTATNEKLFF
TRBV5-6	TRBJ2-1	CASSLGTPTYNEQFF
TRBV28	TRBJ2-1	CASNRFTSSYNEQFF
TRBV4-3	TRBJ1-1	CASSQAPRVSNTEAFF
TRBV7-2	TRBJ1-1	CASSFQTGVNTEAFF
TRBV30	TRBJ1-1	CAWRPDRTGGSNTEAFF
TRBV28	TRBJ1-5	CASSPSVVQPQHF
TRBV4-2	TRBJ1-1	CASSQDRRVGTEAFF
TRBV28	TRBJ1-4	CASSTHRGSREKLFF
TRBV11-3	TRBJ2-2	CASSDLRGGAGELFF
TRBV2	TRBJ1-6	CASSVPNSPLHF
TRBV19	TRBJ2-1	CASSQALSSYNEQFF
TRBV5-6	TRBJ2-2	CASSLGQNTGELFF
TRBV28	TRBJ1-1	CASSSHGEAFF
TRBV7-2	TRBJ1-2	CASSPGTGAVVYGYTF
TRBV9	TRBJ2-1	CASSLGTGPMVEQFF
TRBV2	TRBJ2-3	CASKDPGQGLDTQYF
TRBV11-3	TRBJ2-1	CASSSRLADYNEQFF
TRBV6-2/TRBV6-3	TRBJ2-7	CASSRRGSVSYEQYF
TRBV6-5	TRBJ1-1	CASSYPAGDTEAFF
TRBV11-2	TRBJ2-3	CASSLEWLAVTDTQYF
TRBV5-1	TRBJ1-1	CASSPGSNTEAFF
TRBV7-3	TRBJ1-1	CASSSGTGRSAFF
TRBV30	TRBJ2-7	CAWTSSGWEQYF
TRBV4-2	TRBJ1-2	CASSQDPGDLYGYTF
TRBV11-2	TRBJ2-2	CASSGRQGVRTGELFF
TRBV27	TRBJ1-1	CASRGRMNTEAFF
TRBV5-4	TRBJ2-5	CASSLRPGRGETQYF
TRBV18	TRBJ2-7	CASSPNTAREQYF
TRBV9	TRBJ2-3	CASSVGPAANTDTQYF
TRBV9	TRBJ1-4	CASSAGQHNEKLFF
TRBV27	TRBJ1-1	CASSLSALSSEAFF
TRBV19	TRBJ2-1	CASTGQSAGPNEQFF
TRBV2	TRBJ1-1	CASSEARGSAGRAFF
TRBV11-2	TRBJ2-5	CASSPQKGEGPLRAQYF
TRBV19	TRBJ1-1	CASSPEGQAGRMGAFF
TRBV2	TRBJ1-2	CASSDTGDYGYTF
TRBV11-2	TRBJ1-2	CASSLSRDNYGYTF
TRBV28	TRBJ1-1	CASGQGRNTEAFF
TRBV27	TRBJ2-1	CASSFRNSDNEQFF
TRBV14	TRBJ2-5	CASSQRDSPRRETQYF
TRBV6-6	TRBJ2-2	CASTRGASGGGGGELFF